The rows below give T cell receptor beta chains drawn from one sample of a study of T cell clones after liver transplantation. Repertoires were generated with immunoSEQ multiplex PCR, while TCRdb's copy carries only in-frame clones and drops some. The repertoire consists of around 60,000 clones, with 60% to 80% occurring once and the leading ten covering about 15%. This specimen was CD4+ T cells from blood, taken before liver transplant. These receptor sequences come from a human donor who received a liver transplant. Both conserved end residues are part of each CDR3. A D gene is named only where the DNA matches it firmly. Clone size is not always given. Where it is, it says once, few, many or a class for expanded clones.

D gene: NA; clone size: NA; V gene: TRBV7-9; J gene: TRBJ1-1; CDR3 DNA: TGTGCCACCGAAGCGGGTGAAGCTTTCTTT; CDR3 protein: CATEAGEAFF
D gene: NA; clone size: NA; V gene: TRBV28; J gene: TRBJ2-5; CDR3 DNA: TGTGCCAGCAGCGAATGGAGGGAACAAGAGACCCAGTACTTC; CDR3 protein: CASSEWREQETQYF
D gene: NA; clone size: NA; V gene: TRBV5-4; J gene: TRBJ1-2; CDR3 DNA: TGTGCCAGCAGCCCAGACGTGGGGGCCTATGGCTACACCTTC; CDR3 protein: CASSPDVGAYGYTF
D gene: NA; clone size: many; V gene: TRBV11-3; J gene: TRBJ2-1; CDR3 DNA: TGTGCCAGCAGCTTAGATGGGAGGAACAATGAGCAGTTCTTC; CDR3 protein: CASSLDGRNNEQFF
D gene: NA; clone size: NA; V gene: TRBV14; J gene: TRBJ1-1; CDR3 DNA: TGTGCCAGCAGCCAGCGAAACACTGAAGCTTTCTTT; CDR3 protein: CASSQRNTEAFF
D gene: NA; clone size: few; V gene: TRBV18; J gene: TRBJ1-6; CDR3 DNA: TGTGCCAGCTCACCTCTTCAGGGCTCGGATTCACCCCTCCACTTT; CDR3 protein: CASSPLQGSDSPLHF
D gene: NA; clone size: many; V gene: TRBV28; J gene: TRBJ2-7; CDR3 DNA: TGTGCCAGCAGCCGAGGATCTGCGAGCTCCTACGAGCAGTACTTC; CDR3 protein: CASSRGSASSYEQYF
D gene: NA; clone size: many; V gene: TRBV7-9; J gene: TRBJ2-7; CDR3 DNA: TGTGCCAGCAGCTCCCGGGGGAGGGGGTCCTACGAGCAGTACTTC; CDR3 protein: CASSSRGRGSYEQYF
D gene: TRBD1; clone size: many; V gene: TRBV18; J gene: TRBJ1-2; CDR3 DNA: TGTGCCAGCTCACCCGGGACAGGGGATTCTAACTATGGCTACACCTTC; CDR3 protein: CASSPGTGDSNYGYTF
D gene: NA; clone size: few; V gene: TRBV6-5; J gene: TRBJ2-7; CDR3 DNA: TGTGCCAGCACGGCGAACAGGGACATAGGGAAGCAGTACTTC; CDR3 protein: CASTANRDIGKQYF
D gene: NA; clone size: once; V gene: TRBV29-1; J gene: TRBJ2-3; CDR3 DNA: TGCAGCGTTGTAGGGGGGGCCACAGATACGCAGTATTTT; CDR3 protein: CSVVGGATDTQYF
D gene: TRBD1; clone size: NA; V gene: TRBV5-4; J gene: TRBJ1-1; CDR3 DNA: TGTGCCAGCAGCCGGACAGGGTGGAACACTGAAGCTTTCTTT; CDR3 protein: CASSRTGWNTEAFF
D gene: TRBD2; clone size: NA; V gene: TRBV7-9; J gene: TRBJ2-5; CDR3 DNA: TGTGCCAGCAGCTTAGGAGTAGCGGGGGGCGAGACCCAGTACTTC; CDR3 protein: CASSLGVAGGETQYF
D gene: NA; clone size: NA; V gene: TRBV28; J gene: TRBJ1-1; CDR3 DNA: TGTGCCAGCAGTTCTAAGGGGGGGGCTATGAACACTGAAGCTTTCTTT; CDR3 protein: CASSSKGGAMNTEAFF
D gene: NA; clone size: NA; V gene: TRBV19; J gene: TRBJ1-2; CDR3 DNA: TGTGCCAGTAGTATACCGACAGTTAACTATGGCTACACCTTC; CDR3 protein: CASSIPTVNYGYTF
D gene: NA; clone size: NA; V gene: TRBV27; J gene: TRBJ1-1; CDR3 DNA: TGTGCCAGCAGTTATCCGGACAGTGGGGGCACTGAAGCTTTCTTT; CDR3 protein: CASSYPDSGGTEAFF
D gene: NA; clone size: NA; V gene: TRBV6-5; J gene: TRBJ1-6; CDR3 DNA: TGTGCCAGCAGTTCCATTCGGGTATACCATTCACCCCTCCACTTT; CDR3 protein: CASSSIRVYHSPLHF
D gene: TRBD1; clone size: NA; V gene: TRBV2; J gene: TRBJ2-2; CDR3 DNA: TGTGCCAGCACTACCACAGGGGGCGGGACCGGGGAGCTGTTTTTT; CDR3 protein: CASTTTGGGTGELFF
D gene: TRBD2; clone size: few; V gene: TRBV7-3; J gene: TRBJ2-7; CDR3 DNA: TGTGCCAGCAGCTTAATGGGGACTAAGGCTGGGGAGCAGTACTTC; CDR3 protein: CASSLMGTKAGEQYF
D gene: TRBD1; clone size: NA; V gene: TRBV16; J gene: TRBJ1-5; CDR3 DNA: TGTGCCAGCAGCCAAAGGTCTCGGTTGACAGGGTCTAATCAGCCCCAGCATTTT; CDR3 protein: CASSQRSRLTGSNQPQHF
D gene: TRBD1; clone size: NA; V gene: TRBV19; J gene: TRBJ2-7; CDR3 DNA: TGTGCCACCGCGGACAGGAATTTCTACGAGCAGTACTTC; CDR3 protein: CATADRNFYEQYF
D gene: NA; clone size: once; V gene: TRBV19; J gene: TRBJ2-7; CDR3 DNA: TGTGCCGGCCGTTCCCGGGGAAGAAGCCCCTACGAGCAGTACTTC; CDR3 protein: CAGRSRGRSPYEQYF
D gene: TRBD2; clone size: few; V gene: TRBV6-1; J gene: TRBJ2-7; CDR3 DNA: TGTGCCAGCATTGGAGAGCGGGGGGCCTACGAGCAGTACTTC; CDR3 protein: CASIGERGAYEQYF
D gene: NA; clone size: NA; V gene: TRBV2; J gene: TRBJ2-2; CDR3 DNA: TGTGCCAGCAGTCCGATAAAAACTACCGGGGAGCTGTTTTTT; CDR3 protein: CASSPIKTTGELFF
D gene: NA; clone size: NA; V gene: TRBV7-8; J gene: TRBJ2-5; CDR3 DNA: TGTGCCAGCAGCTTCCGGCTTCAGGGGGAGACCCAGTACTTC; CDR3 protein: CASSFRLQGETQYF
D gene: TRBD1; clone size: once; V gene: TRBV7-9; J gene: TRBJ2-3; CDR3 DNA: TGTGCCAGCAGCTTAGAGGGACAGGCTAGCACAGATACGCAGTATTTT; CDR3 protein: CASSLEGQASTDTQYF